Each of the 9 T cell receptor beta chains below was sequenced from the same sample in a study of blood T cells in healthy people across ages. A second PCR, run for roughly 7 to 12 cycles, used a sample-barcoded 5' primer plus a J-beta primer mix. TCRdb fed the 5' RACE reads into MiXCR, producing one record per CDR3 protein. The table includes approximately 1,100,000 distinct CDR3 sequences, less than 50% detected once. Sequencing input: blood. These TCRs come from a woman in her sixties in good health.

In this sample, this clonotype turned up many times. The gene calls are TRBV29-1 and TRBJ2-1; TRBD2 matches 9 bases. V lost 7 bases to trimming and J lost 6 bases; unmatched junction nucleotides: 10. The length of the CDR3 is 14 residues. The germline gives CDR1 SQVTM, CDR2 ANQGSEA. In DNA, the CDR3 is TGCAGCGGGGCCCTAGCGGGAAGGTCCAATGAGCAGTTCTTC. It encodes CSGALAGRSNEQFF.

This chain links TRBV27 with TRBJ2-1, with D possibly being TRBD1 (7 bases). There are 14 residues in the CDR3. Deletions cut 6 bases from V and 2 bases from J, with 11 bases between. Germline V gene sequence: CDR1 MNHEY, CDR2 SMNVEV (reference sequence). The DNA of the CDR3 is TGTGCCAGCAGAGGGGGCGGGACCTACAATGAGCAGTTCTTC. Translating it yields CASRGGGTYNEQFF.

This clonotype came up a few times. The rearrangement joins TRBV7-3 to TRBJ2-6; D possibly corresponds to TRBD1 (6 bases). The CDR3 sequence is 15 residues long. Between the trimmed V and J ends, which lost 5 bases and 0 bases, there was a span of 8 bases. Germline CDR1 reads SGHTA; CDR2 reads FQGTGA. CDR3 sequence (DNA): TGTGCCAGCAGCCGGGACACCTCTGGGGCCAACGTCCTGACTTTC. It encodes CASSRDTSGANVLTF. Variable domain in full (rest from reference TRBV7-3 and TRBJ2-6): GAGVSQTPSNKVTEKGKYVELRCDPISGHTALYWYRQSLGQGPEFLIYFQGTGAADDSGLPNDRFFAVRPEGSVSTLKIQRTERGDSAVYLCASSRDTSGANVLTFGAGSRLTVL.

This clonotype was observed many times. This chain uses TRBV7-6 with TRBJ2-3; TRBD2 agrees at 13 bases. J gave up 4 bases and V 5 bases, and 9 bases lay outside the gene matches. Germline V gene sequence: CDR1 SGHVS, CDR2 FNYEAQ. This CDR3 is 17 amino acids long. The CDR3 nucleotides are TGTGCCAGCAGCCAGAGGACTAGCGGGAGTTGGGCAGATACGCAGTATTTT. This codes for CASSQRTSGSWADTQYF.

V and J are TRBV15 and TRBJ2-7, with TRBD1 identical over 7 bases. The CDR3 consists of 14 residues. The germline CDR1 and CDR2 sequences are LNHNV and YYDKDF (reference sequence). V lost 5 bases and J lost 0; bases outside the gene matches: 4. CDR3 protein: CATSSGTVSYEQYF. The CDR3 DNA is TGTGCCACCAGCTCCGGGACAGTCTCCTACGAGCAGTACTTC.

V and J are TRBV5-1 and TRBJ2-7; TRBD1 is a possible D gene (5 bases). Germline CDR1 SGHRS, CDR2 YFSETQ. Trimming left V 4 bases short and J 7 bases short, with 18 bases between. The CDR3 length is 14 residues. The CDR3 loop reads CASSPATDYDEQYF. The CDR3 DNA reads as TGCGCCAGCAGCCCAGCGACAGATTACGATGAGCAGTACTTC.

This clonotype was detected a few times. This chain joins TRBV7-9 and TRBJ2-4; a weak D match, TRBD1 (6 bases). The CDR3 consists of 18 residues. V was shortened by 4 bases and J by 0 bases, with 19 bases between the two germline ends. CDR1 is SEHNR, CDR2 FQNEAQ, per germline (reference sequence). The CDR3: CASSSGPGTPIAKNIQYF. Written as DNA, the CDR3 is TGTGCCAGCAGCTCCGGGCCGGGGACACCCATAGCCAAAAACATTCAGTACTTC.

This clonotype occurred once. This chain connects TRBV9 to TRBJ2-7; TRBD2 is a possible D gene (6 bases). Germline assignment: CDR1 SGDLS and CDR2 YYNGEE. The CDR3 spans 14 residues. Trimming left V 8 bases short and J 3 bases short, with 18 bases between. CDR3 sequence (DNA): TGTGCCAGGGACCAGCGGGTGCTGATCTACGAGCAGTACTTC. Protein: CARDQRVLIYEQYF.

This clonotype was seen more than once but under ten times. The chain carries TRBV3-1 and TRBJ2-5, with TRBD2 matching over 8 bases. The CDR3 extends over 16 amino acids. Germline lookup yields CDR1 LGHDT and CDR2 YNNKEL (reference sequence). V gave up 0 bases and J gave up 5 bases; unmatched junction bases: 8. CDR3 sequence (DNA): TGTGCCAGCAGCCAAGATGGGCTTCCGGGAGGGGAGACCCAGTACTTC. It codes for CASSQDGLPGGETQYF.